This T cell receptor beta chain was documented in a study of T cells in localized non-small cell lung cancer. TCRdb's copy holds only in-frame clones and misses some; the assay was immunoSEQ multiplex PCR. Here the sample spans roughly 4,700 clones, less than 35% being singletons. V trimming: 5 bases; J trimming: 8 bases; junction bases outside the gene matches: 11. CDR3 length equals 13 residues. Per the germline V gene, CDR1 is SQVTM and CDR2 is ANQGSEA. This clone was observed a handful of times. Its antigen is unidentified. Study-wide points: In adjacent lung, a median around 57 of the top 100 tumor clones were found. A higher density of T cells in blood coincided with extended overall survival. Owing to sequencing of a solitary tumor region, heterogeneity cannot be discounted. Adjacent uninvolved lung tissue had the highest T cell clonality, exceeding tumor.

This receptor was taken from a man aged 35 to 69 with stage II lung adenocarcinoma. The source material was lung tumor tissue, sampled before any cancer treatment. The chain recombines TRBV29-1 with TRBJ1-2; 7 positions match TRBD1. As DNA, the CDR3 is TGCAGCGTTAACAGACAGGGCGGAAGAGGCTACACCTTC. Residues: CSVNRQGGRGYTF.